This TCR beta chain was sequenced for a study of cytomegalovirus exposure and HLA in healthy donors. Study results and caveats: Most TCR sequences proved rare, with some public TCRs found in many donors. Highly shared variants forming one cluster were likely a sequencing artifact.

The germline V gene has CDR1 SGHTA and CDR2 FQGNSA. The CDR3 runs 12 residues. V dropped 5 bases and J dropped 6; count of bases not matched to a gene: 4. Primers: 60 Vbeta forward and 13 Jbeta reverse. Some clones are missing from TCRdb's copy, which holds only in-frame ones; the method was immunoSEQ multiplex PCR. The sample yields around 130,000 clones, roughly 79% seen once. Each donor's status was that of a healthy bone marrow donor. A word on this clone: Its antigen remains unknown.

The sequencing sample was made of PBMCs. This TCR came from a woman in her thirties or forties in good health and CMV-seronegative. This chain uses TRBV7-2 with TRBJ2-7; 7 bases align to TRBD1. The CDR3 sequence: CASSRQGPEQYF. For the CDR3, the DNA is TGTGCCAGCAGCCGACAGGGACCCGAGCAGTACTTC.